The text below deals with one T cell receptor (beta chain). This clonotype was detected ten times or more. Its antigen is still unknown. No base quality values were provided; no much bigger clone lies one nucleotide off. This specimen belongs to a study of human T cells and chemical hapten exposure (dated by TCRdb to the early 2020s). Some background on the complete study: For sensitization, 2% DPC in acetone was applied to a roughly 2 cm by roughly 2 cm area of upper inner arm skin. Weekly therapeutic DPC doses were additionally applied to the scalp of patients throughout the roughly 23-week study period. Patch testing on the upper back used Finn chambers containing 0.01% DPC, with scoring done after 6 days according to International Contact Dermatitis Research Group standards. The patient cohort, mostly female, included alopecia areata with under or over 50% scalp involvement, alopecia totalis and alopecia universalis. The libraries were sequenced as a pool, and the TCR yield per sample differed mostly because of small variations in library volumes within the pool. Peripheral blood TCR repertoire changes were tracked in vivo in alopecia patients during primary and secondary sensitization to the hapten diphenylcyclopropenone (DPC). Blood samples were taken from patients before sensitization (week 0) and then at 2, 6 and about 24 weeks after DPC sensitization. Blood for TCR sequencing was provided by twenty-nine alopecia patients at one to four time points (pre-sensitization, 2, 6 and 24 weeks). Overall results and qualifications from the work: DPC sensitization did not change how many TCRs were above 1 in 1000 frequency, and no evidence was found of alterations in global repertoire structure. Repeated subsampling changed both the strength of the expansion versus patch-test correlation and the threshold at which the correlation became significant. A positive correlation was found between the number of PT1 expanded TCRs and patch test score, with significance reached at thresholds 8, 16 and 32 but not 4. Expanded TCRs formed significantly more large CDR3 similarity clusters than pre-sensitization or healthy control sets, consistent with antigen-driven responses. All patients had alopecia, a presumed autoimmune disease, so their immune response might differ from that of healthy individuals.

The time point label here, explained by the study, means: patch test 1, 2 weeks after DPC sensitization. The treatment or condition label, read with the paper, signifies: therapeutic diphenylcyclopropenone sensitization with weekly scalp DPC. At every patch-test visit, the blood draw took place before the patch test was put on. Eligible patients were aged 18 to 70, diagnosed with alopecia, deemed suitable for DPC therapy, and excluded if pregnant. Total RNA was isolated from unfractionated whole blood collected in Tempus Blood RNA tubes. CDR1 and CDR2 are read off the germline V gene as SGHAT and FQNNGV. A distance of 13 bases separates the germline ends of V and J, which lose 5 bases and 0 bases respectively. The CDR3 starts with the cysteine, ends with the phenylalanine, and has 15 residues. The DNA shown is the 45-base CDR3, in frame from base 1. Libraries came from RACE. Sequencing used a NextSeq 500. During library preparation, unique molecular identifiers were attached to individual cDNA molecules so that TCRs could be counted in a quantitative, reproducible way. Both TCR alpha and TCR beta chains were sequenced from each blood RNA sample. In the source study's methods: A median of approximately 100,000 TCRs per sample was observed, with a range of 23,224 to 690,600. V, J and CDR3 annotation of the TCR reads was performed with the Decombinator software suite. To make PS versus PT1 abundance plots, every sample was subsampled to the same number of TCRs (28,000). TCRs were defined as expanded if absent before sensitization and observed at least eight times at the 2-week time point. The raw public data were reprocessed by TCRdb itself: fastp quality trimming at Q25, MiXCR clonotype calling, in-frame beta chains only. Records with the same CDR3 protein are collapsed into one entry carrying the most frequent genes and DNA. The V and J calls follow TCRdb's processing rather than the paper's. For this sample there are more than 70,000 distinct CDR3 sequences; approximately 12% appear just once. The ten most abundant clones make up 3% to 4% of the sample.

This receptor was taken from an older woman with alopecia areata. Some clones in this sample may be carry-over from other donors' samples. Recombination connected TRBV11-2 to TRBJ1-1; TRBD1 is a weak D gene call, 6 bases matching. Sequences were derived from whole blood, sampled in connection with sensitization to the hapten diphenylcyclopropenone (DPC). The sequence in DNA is TGTGCCAGCAGCCTCATGGGACAATTGAACACTGAAGCTTTCTTT. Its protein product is CASSLMGQLNTEAFF.